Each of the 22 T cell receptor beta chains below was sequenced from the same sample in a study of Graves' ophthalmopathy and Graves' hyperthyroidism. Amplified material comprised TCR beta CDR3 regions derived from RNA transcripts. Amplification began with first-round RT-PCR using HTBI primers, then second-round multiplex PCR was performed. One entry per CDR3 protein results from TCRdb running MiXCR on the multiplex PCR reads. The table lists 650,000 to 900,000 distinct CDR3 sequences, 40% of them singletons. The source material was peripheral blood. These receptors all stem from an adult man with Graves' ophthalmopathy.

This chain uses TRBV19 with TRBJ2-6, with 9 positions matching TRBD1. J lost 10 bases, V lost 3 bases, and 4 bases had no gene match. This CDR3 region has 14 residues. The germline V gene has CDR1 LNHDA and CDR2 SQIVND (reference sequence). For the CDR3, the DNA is TGTGCCAGTAGTATGGGACAGGGATATAACGTCCTGACTTTC. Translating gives CASSMGQGYNVLTF.

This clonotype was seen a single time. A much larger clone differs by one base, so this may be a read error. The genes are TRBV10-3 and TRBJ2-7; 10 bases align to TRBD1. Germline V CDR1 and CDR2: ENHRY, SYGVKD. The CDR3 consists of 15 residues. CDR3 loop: CAIREGTGVSYERYF. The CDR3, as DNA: TGTGCCATCAGAGAAGGGACAGGGGTCTCCTACGAGCGGTACTTC.

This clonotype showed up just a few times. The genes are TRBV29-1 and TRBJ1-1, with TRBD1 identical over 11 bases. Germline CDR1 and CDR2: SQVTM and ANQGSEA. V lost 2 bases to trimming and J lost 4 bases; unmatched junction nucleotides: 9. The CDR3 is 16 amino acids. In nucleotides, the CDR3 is TGCAGCGTTGAAACCGGACAGGGGGCAGGGGGCACTGAAGCTTTCTTT. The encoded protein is CSVETGQGAGGTEAFF.

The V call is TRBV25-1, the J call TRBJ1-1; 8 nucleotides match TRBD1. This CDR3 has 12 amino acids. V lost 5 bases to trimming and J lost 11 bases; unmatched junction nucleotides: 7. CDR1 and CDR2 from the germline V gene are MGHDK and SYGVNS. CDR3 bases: TGTGCCAGCAGTTTACAGGACAGGGCCGCTTTCTTT. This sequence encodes CASSLQDRAAFF.

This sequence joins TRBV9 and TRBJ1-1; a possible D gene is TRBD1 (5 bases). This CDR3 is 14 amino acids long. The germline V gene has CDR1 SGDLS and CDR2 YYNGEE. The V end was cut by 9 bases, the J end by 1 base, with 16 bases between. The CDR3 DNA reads TGTGCCAAGACACCCAGGGACGGGAACACTGAAGCTTTCTTT. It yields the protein CAKTPRDGNTEAFF.

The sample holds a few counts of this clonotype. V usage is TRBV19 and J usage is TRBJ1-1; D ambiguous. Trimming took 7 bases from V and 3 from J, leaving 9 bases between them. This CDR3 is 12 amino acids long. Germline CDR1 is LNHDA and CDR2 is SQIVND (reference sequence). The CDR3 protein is CASIKGYTEAFF. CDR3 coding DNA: TGTGCCAGTATTAAGGGTTACACTGAAGCTTTCTTT.

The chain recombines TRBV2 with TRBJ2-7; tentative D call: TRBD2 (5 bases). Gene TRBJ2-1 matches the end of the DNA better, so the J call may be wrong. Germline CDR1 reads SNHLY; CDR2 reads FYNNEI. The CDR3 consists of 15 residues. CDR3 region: CASSEVDSVPNEQFF. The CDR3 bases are TGTGCCAGCAGTGAAGTGGATAGCGTCCCTAATGAGCAGTTCTTC.

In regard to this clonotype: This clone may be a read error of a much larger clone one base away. Written as DNA, the CDR3 is TGTGCCAGCAGCAGACTAGCGGGACTTGCCAACGAGCAGTACTTC. Encoded protein: CASSRLAGLANEQYF. The genes are TRBV2 and TRBJ2-7, with 11 bases identical to TRBD2. Trimming cost V 6 bases and J 5 bases; bases outside gene matches: 9. Germline V gives CDR1 SNHLY, CDR2 FYNNEI. The CDR3 contains 15 residues.

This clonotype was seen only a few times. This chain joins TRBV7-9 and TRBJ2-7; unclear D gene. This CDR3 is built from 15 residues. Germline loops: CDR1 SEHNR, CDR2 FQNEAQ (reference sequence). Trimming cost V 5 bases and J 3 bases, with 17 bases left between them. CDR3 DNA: TGTGCCAGCAGCCCTAGACCCACCGTCTTCTACGAGCAGTACTTC. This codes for CASSPRPTVFYEQYF.

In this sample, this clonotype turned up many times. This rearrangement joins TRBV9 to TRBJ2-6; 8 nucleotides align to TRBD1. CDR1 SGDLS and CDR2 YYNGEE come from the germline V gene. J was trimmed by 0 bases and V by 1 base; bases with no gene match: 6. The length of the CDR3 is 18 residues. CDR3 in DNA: TGTGCCAGCAGCGTACGACAGGGGTCGAGCTCTGGGGCCAACGTCCTGACTTTC. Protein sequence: CASSVRQGSSSGANVLTF.

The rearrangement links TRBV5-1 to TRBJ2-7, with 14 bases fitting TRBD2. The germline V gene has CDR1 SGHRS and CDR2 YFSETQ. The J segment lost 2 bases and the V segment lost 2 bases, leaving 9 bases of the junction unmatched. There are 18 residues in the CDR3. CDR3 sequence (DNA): TGCGCCAGCAGCTTAAAGCCGGGACTAGCGGGAGTACCCTACGAGCAGTACTTC. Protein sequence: CASSLKPGLAGVPYEQYF.

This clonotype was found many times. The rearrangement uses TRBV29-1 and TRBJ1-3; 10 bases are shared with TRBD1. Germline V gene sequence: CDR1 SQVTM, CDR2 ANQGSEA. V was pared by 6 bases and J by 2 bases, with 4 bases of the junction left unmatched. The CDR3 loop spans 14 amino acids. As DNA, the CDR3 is TGCAGCGTGTCCGGGACAGGGGCTGGAAACACCATATATTTT. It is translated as CSVSGTGAGNTIYF. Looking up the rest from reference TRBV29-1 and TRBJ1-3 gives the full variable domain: SAVISQKPSRDICQRGTSLTIQCQVDSQVTMMFWYRQQPGQSLTLIATANQGSEATYESGFVIDKFPISRPNLTFSTLTVSNMSPEDSSIYLCSVSGTGAGNTIYFGEGSWLTVV.

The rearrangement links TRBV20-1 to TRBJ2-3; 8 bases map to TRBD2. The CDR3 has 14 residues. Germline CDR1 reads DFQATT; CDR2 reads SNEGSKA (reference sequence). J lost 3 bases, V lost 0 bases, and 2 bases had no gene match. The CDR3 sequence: CSARESGGTDTQYF. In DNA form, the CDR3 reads TGCAGTGCTAGAGAAAGCGGGGGTACAGATACGCAGTATTTT.

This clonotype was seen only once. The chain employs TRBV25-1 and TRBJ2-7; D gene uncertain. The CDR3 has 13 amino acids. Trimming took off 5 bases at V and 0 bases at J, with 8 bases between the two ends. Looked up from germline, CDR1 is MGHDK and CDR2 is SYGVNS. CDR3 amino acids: CASSYAYSYEQYF. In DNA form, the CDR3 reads TGTGCCAGCAGTTACGCGTACTCCTACGAGCAGTACTTC.

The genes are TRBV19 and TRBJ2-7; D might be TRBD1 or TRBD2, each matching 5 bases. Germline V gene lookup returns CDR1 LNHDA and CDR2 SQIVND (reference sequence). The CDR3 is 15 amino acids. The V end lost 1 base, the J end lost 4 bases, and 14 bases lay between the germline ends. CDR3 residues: CASSIVTGGGYEQYF. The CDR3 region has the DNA TGTGCCAGTAGTATAGTCACCGGTGGGGGATACGAGCAGTACTTC.

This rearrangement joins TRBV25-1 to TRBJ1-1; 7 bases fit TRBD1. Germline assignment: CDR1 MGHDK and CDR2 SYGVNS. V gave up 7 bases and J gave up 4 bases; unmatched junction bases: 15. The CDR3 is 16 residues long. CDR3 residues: CASNVGRGRVGTEAFF. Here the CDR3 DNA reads TGTGCCAGCAACGTGGGGAGGGGGCGAGTGGGCACTGAAGCTTTCTTT.

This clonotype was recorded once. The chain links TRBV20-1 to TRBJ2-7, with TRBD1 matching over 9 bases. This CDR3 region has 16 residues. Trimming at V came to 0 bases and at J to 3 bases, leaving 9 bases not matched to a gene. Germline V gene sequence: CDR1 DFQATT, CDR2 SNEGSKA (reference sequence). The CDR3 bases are TGCAGTGCTAGAGATCCCAGGACAGGGGCGGGCTACGAGCAGTACTTC. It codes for CSARDPRTGAGYEQYF.

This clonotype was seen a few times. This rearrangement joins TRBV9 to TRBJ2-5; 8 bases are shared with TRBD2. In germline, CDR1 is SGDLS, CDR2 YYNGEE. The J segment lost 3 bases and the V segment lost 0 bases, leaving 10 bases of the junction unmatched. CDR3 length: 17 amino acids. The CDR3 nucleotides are TGTGCCAGCAGCGTAGCGGTTAGGGCGGGAGGAGAAGAGACCCAGTACTTC. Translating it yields CASSVAVRAGGEETQYF.

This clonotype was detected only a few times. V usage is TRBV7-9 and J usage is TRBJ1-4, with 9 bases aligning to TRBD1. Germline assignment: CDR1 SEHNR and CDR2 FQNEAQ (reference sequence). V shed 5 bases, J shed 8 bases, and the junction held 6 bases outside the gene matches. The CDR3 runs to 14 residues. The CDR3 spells CASSRTGVGEKLFF. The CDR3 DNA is TGTGCCAGCAGCCGGACAGGGGTAGGGGAAAAACTGTTTTTT.

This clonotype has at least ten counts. The CDR3 loop is CATSRDLGGLNQPQHF. CDR3 DNA sequence: TGTGCCACCAGCAGAGATCTGGGCGGCCTCAATCAGCCCCAGCATTTT. The J gene is TRBJ1-5, the V gene TRBV15, with D hard to call. V lost 0 bases, J lost 3 bases, and 12 bases lay in between. CDR1 is LNHNV and CDR2 is YYDKDF in the germline V gene (reference sequence). The length of the CDR3 is 16 residues.

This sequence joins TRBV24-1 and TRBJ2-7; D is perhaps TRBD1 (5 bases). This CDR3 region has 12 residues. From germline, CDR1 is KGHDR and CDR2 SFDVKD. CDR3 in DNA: TGTGACCACAGGACCGAGACCTACGAGCAGTACTTC. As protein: CDHRTETYEQYF.

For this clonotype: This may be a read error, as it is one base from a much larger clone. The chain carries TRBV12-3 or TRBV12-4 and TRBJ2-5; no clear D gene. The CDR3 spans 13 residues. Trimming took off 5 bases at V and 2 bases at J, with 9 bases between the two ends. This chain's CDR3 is CASSKDGQETQYF. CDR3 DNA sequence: TGTGCCAGCAGTAAGGACGGACAAGAGACCCAGTACTTC.